These 3 T cell receptor beta chains were all obtained from the same sample, sequenced in a study of blood T cell repertoires in COVID-19. TCRdb's copy holds only in-frame clones and misses some; the assay was immunoSEQ multiplex PCR. The data contain approximately 200,000 clones, roughly nine tenths of them singletons. The sequencing input was peripheral blood. The source of these receptors is a man aged 25 to 40 with acute or convalescent COVID-19.

This clone was seen only once. The chain combines TRBV27 with TRBJ2-1; D is possibly TRBD2 (5 bases). The CDR3 sequence is 13 residues long. Germline CDR1 MNHEY, CDR2 SMNVEV (reference sequence). V dropped 10 bases and J dropped 7 bases, with 17 bases sitting between them. The CDR3 DNA is TGTGCCACCGGGGTACTGGGCTCGAATGAGCAGTTCTTC. Translating it yields CATGVLGSNEQFF.

The rearrangement joins TRBV9 to TRBJ2-4; D perhaps matches TRBD2 (6 bases). This CDR3 has 14 residues. V was trimmed by 3 bases and J by 7 bases, leaving 14 bases between them. Germline lookup yields CDR1 SGDLS and CDR2 YYNGEE. As DNA, the CDR3 is TGTGCCAGCAGCGGGCGTAGCGGCGGGAACATTCAGTACTTC. Its protein is CASSGRSGGNIQYF.

The gene calls are TRBV27 and TRBJ1-2, with D hard to call. CDR3 length: 13 amino acids. Trimming pared 4 bases from V and 7 bases from J, leaving 13 bases between. CDR1 and CDR2 from the germline V gene are MNHEY and SMNVEV (reference sequence). Written as DNA, the CDR3 is TGTGCCAGCAGTTCACTCAGGTCTGTTGGCTACACCTTC. Translation gives CASSSLRSVGYTF.